The TCR beta chain under discussion was sequenced for a study of T cell responses to AZD1222 COVID-19 vaccine. General study results and limits: As reported, nearly half of all spike-specific TCRs target variant regions that are unmutated. Baseline serostatus was positive in only a handful of AZD1222 recipients. Increases in Spike-specific TCR breadth and depth were seen after two AZD1222 doses. CD4 TCRs covered the whole spike, strongest at regions 160-218 and 743-854.

CDR3 length: 12 amino acids. Germline V gives CDR1 SNHLY, CDR2 FYNNEI. V lost 5 bases and J 2 bases, leaving 6 bases between the germline ends. TCRdb keeps only in-frame clones here, not all; method: immunoSEQ multiplex PCR. Among about 99,000 clones, around nine tenths were seen once, and the ten largest hold less than 4%. Note on this clone: The antigen is undetermined.

J is TRBJ2-5 and V is TRBV2, with a weak D call TRBD1 (5 bases). The specimen comprised peripheral blood, sampled 28 days after the second dose of the MenACWY control vaccine. The clonotype comes from an adult who received the MenACWY meningococcal vaccine as a control. CDR3 sequence: CASSRQQETQYF. Written as DNA, the CDR3 is TGTGCCAGCAGTCGACAGCAAGAGACCCAGTACTTC.